Listed here are 16 T cell receptor beta chains from one sample, sequenced in a study of blood T cells in healthy people across ages. Primers used in a second PCR of about 6 to 11 cycles were a sample-barcoded 5' primer and a J-beta primer mix. TCRdb independently ran MiXCR on the 5' RACE reads; one entry per CDR3 protein. Here the sample spans around 1,000,000 distinct CDR3 sequences, 20% to 25% being singletons. These records were also assigned to another study, of T cells of mothers and their children.

The sample was blood. These receptor sequences come from a girl aged 2 to 9 in good health.

This clonotype was observed a handful of times. The CDR3 protein is CASSFLGLGYEKLFF. CDR3 DNA: TGTGCCAGCAGTTTTTTGGGGCTGGGGTACGAAAAACTGTTTTTT. The V gene is TRBV28, the J gene TRBJ1-4; weak D call: TRBD1 (5 bases). The CDR3 has 15 amino acids. V was shortened by 3 bases and J by 8 bases, with 16 bases between the two germline ends. Looked up from germline, CDR1 is MDHEN and CDR2 is SYDVKM.

The V gene is TRBV29-1, the J gene TRBJ2-1; 15 nucleotides agree with TRBD2. CDR1 SQVTM and CDR2 ANQGSEA come from the germline V gene. The CDR3 is 15 residues long. V lost 3 bases and J lost 7; bases outside the gene matches: 4. The CDR3, as DNA: TGCAGCGTTGACGGACTAGCGGGAGGGCCGAATGAGCAGTTCTTC. As protein: CSVDGLAGGPNEQFF.

The chain carries TRBV12-3 or TRBV12-4 and TRBJ2-5; 10 bases are shared with TRBD2. This CDR3 has 17 amino acids. Trimming at V came to 3 bases and at J to 6 bases, leaving 13 bases not matched to a gene. CDR3 region: CASSFGGPAGGPKTQYF. For the CDR3, the DNA is TGTGCCAGCAGTTTTGGTGGCCCAGCGGGGGGGCCGAAGACCCAGTACTTC.

The chain uses TRBV28 and TRBJ2-1; D is possibly TRBD1 (5 bases). Germline CDR1 MDHEN, CDR2 SYDVKM. Trimming removed 5 bases at V and 9 bases at J, with 11 bases between. This CDR3 is built from 12 residues. The CDR3 sequence: CASSGASSEQFF. The CDR3, as DNA: TGTGCCAGCAGTGGGGCTTCTTCTGAGCAGTTCTTC.

This clonotype has more than one count but fewer than ten. V is TRBV28 and J is TRBJ2-1, with 8 bases fitting TRBD2. Germline CDR1 and CDR2: MDHEN and SYDVKM. CDR3 length equals 16 residues. V shed 3 bases, J shed 2 bases, and the junction held 6 bases outside the gene matches. As DNA, the CDR3 is TGTGCCAGCAGTTTGTTGGGACTAGGGACCTACAATGAGCAGTTCTTC. Encoded protein: CASSLLGLGTYNEQFF.

The rearrangement links TRBV29-1 to TRBJ1-1; tentative D call: TRBD1 (6 bases). CDR1 is SQVTM and CDR2 is ANQGSEA in the germline V gene. This CDR3 comprises 13 residues. With 8 bases removed from V and 0 bases from J, the gap between germline ends came to 13 bases. The CDR3 sequence is CSTRQVLNTEAFF. CDR3 nucleotide sequence: TGCAGCACCCGACAGGTGTTGAACACTGAAGCTTTCTTT.

The chain couples TRBV6-6 to TRBJ2-5, with D possibly TRBD2 on 5 matching bases. The tail of the sequence fits TRBJ2-7 better, so the J call may be wrong. CDR3 length: 14 residues. CDR1 is MNHNY, CDR2 SVGAGI, per germline (reference sequence). The CDR3 here is CASSYREGDYEQYF. The CDR3, as DNA: TGTGCCAGCAGTTACCGAGAGGGAGACTACGAGCAGTACTTC.

The CDR3 here is CATGTGGDPGANVLTF. The CDR3 DNA follows: TGTGCCACCGGGACAGGGGGCGATCCTGGGGCCAACGTCCTGACTTTC. The rearrangement joins TRBV4-2 to TRBJ2-6; 12 bases match TRBD1. Per germline, CDR1 LGHNA and CDR2 YNFKEQ. Trimming cost V 10 bases and J 2 bases; bases outside gene matches: 6. The CDR3 runs to 16 residues.

The V and J genes are TRBV4-1 and TRBJ2-1; D unclear. The J call may not be correct, given that the DNA end is closer to TRBJ2-5. This CDR3 is 13 amino acids long. Per germline, CDR1 MGHRA and CDR2 YSYEKL. CDR3 nucleotide sequence: TGCGCCAGCAGCCAAGTCCCCGTGGAGACCCAGTACTTC. This encodes CASSQVPVETQYF.

This sequence joins TRBV7-3 and TRBJ2-5; 10 bases are a match to TRBD2. CDR3 size: 15 residues. The trim removed 5 bases at V and 5 bases at J, leaving 8 bases unmatched. Germline values: CDR1 SGHTA, CDR2 FQGTGA. The CDR3 DNA sequence: TGTGCCAGCAGCCCATCTAGCGGGAGCAGGGAGACCCAGTACTTC. It codes for CASSPSSGSRETQYF.

This clonotype came up a few times. CDR3 in amino acids: CATVNEQFF. The DNA for the CDR3 is TGTGCCACCGTCAATGAGCAGTTCTTC. The V gene is TRBV7-9, the J gene TRBJ2-1, with no clear D. The V and J ends lost 10 bases and 6 bases respectively, with 4 bases between them. The CDR3 runs to 9 residues. CDR1 and CDR2 (germline): SEHNR, FQNEAQ (reference sequence).

This clonotype turned up a few times. The chain employs TRBV5-1 and TRBJ1-1; TRBD1 aligns across 12 bases. The CDR3 covers 16 residues. Germline V gene sequence: CDR1 SGHRS, CDR2 YFSETQ. V dropped 8 bases and J dropped 5; count of bases not matched to a gene: 13. This CDR3 is CARLRRDRGLLTEAFF. The CDR3, as DNA: TGCGCCAGATTACGGAGGGACAGGGGGCTTCTAACTGAAGCTTTCTTT. Full variable domain (missing parts from reference TRBV5-1 and TRBJ1-1): KAGVTQTPRYLIKTRGQQVTLSCSPISGHRSVSWYQQTPGQGLQFLFEYFSETQRNKGNFPGRFSGRQFSNSRSEMNVSTLELGDSALYLCARLRRDRGLLTEAFFGQGTRLTVV.

The V and J genes are TRBV28 and TRBJ2-4; D uncertain. The germline gives CDR1 MDHEN, CDR2 SYDVKM. Trimming took 4 bases from V and 0 from J, leaving 16 bases between them. The CDR3 runs 17 residues. CDR3 coding DNA: TGTGCCAGCAGTTCCCCCGGGTATGGGGTAGCCAAAAACATTCAGTACTTC. It specifies CASSSPGYGVAKNIQYF.

Only a few counts were recorded for this clonotype. The V and J genes are TRBV6-2 or TRBV6-3 and TRBJ2-3; D uncertain. There are 12 residues in the CDR3. Trimming removed 5 bases at V and 6 bases at J, with 9 bases between. Germline CDR1 reads MNHEY; CDR2 reads SVGEGT. The CDR3 nucleotides are TGTGCCAGCAGTAACCGGGTTGATACGCAGTATTTT. This codes for CASSNRVDTQYF.

The table lists this clonotype with a few counts. The chain employs TRBV13 and TRBJ1-1, with D perhaps TRBD1 (5 bases). CDR1 PRHDT and CDR2 FYEKMQ come from the germline V gene (reference sequence). CDR3 length: 15 residues. The V end lost 5 bases, the J end lost 1 base, and 14 bases lay between the germline ends. CDR3 loop: CASSTGNFRNTEAFF. In DNA form, the CDR3 reads TGTGCCAGCAGCACAGGAAACTTCAGGAACACTGAAGCTTTCTTT.

This clonotype was found once. The chain joins TRBV27 to TRBJ1-2; weak D call: TRBD1 (5 bases). CDR3 size: 16 residues. The germline V gene has CDR1 MNHEY and CDR2 SMNVEV (reference sequence). Trimming took 3 bases from V and 0 from J, leaving 14 bases between them. The CDR3 sequence is CASSLSGMGPNYGYTF. In nucleotides, the CDR3 is TGTGCCAGCAGTTTGTCTGGCATGGGACCTAACTATGGCTACACCTTC.